The present T cell receptor beta chain was sequenced within a study of OX40 agonist ivuxolimab in advanced cancers. Study-wide context: Those enrolled were roughly 80% male, with a mean age of approximately 60 years and ages from roughly 20 to 85. Points from the study as a whole: No antigen was identified for the clonally expanded peripheral T cells. CD8+ T cells averaged more expanded clones than CD4+. At 0.1 to 3.0 mg/kg and by week 6, clonal expansion occurred in CD4+ and CD8+ blood T cells.

Using immunoSEQ multiplex PCR, the repertoire was profiled, and TCRdb retains in-frame clones only, with some absent. The sample records nearly 80,000 clones, 70% to 85% being singletons. V was cut by 4 bases and J by 0 bases, with 12 bases left in between. Germline CDR1 is LNHDA and CDR2 is SQIVND (reference sequence). The length of the CDR3 is 15 residues. Turning to this clone: Its antigen remains unidentified.

The specimen was CD4+ or CD8+ T cells sorted from blood, collected in a trial of the OX40 agonist ivuxolimab. This chain links TRBV19 with TRBJ1-2, with D maybe TRBD1 (5 bases). This clonotype was sampled from an adult with an advanced solid tumor such as melanoma, head and neck, liver or kidney cancer. Here the CDR3 reads CASSRQRIANYGYTF. The DNA for the CDR3 is TGTGCCAGTAGTAGACAGAGAATAGCTAACTATGGCTACACCTTC.